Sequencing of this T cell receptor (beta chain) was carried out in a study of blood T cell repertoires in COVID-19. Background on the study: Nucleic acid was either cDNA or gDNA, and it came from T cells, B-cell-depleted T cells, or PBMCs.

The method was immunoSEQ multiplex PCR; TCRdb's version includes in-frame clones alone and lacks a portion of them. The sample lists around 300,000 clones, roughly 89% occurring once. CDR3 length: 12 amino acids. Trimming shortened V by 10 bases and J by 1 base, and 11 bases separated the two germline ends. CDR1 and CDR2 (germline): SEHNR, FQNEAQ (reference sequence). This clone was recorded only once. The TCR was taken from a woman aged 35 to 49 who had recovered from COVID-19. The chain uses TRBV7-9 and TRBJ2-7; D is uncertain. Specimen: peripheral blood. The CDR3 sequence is CAITGQSYEQYF. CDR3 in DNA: TGTGCCATCACGGGCCAGTCCTACGAGCAGTACTTC.